Following are 25 T cell receptor beta chains from one sample sequenced in a study of PD-1 blockade in classical Hodgkin lymphoma. Time point defined: newly diagnosed, previously untreated cHL patient sample. After thawing, PBMCs were subjected to magnetic negative selection to isolate CD8+ T cells. TCRdb's copy holds only in-frame clones and misses some; the assay was immunoSEQ multiplex PCR. This table holds roughly 5,000 clones, roughly nine tenths found once. Sequencing used CD8+ T cells from blood. The source is a human donor with classical Hodgkin lymphoma.

The V and J genes are TRBV2 and TRBJ2-5; possible D gene TRBD2, 6 bases. V lost 3 bases to trimming and J lost 2 bases, with 13 bases between them. Germline CDR1 and CDR2: SNHLY and FYNNEI. The CDR3 is made up of 15 amino acids. The CDR3 bases are TGTGCCAGCAGTGACGGGGCGGGGCCTCAAGAGACCCAGTACTTC. Translated, it gives CASSDGAGPQETQYF.

The gene calls are TRBV9 and TRBJ2-2; 11 bases align to TRBD2. The J segment lost 1 base and the V segment lost 0 bases, leaving 8 bases of the junction unmatched. The CDR3 is 19 amino acids. From germline, CDR1 is SGDLS and CDR2 YYNGEE. CDR3 region: CASSVGQVGLAGNTGELFF. DNA of the CDR3: TGTGCCAGCAGCGTAGGCCAGGTCGGACTAGCGGGGAACACCGGGGAGCTGTTTTTT. The entire variable domain, with the rest obtained from reference TRBV9 and TRBJ2-2, is as follows: DSGVTQTPKHLITATGQRVTLRCSPRSGDLSVYWYQQSLDQGLQFLIQYYNGEERAKGNILERFSAQQFPDLHSELNLSSLELGDSALYFCASSVGQVGLAGNTGELFFGEGSRLTVL.

The rearrangement uses TRBV6-9 and TRBJ2-7; weak D call: TRBD2 (5 bases). The germline V gene encodes CDR1 MNHGY and CDR2 SVAAGI. The CDR3 consists of 15 residues. The V and J ends lost 5 bases and 3 bases respectively, with 17 bases between them. This chain's CDR3 is CASSPGVDGGYEQYF. CDR3 DNA sequence: TGTGCCAGCAGTCCCGGGGTGGACGGAGGCTACGAGCAGTACTTC.

The chain joins TRBV25-1 to TRBJ1-3, with TRBD1 identical over 7 bases. The germline CDR1 and CDR2 sequences are MGHDK and SYGVNS. The CDR3 has 17 amino acids. Losses at the gene ends were 3 bases for V and 0 bases for J; bases not matched to a gene: 8. The CDR3 nucleotides are TGTGCCAGCAGTGACCAGCGGACAGGCCCCTCTGGAAACACCATATATTTT. Translation: CASSDQRTGPSGNTIYF. The variable domain in full, with the rest retrieved from reference TRBV25-1 and TRBJ1-3, is EADIYQTPRYLVIGTGKKITLECSQTMGHDKMYWYQQDPGMELHLIHYSYGVNSTEKGDLSSESTVSRIRTEHFPLTLESARPSHTSQYLCASSDQRTGPSGNTIYFGEGSWLTVV.

Comment on this clone: The same CDR3 is also encoded by other DNA sequences in this sample. The chain couples TRBV7-9 to TRBJ2-7; D tentatively reads TRBD1 or TRBD2 (5 bases each). The germline gives CDR1 SEHNR, CDR2 FQNEAQ (reference sequence). Trimming pared 5 bases from V and 3 bases from J, leaving 14 bases between. CDR3 length equals 14 residues. The CDR3 reads CASSHRDRNYEQYF. The CDR3, as DNA: TGTGCCAGCAGCCACCGGGACCGGAACTACGAGCAGTACTTC.

This chain's CDR3 is CASSLAGPRGPYEQYF. The CDR3 DNA sequence: TGTGCCAGCAGCTTAGCGGGACCTAGAGGACCCTACGAGCAGTACTTC. This chain connects TRBV13 to TRBJ2-7; D possibly uses TRBD1 or TRBD2 (5 bases each). The CDR3 has 16 residues. CDR1 and CDR2 from the germline V gene are PRHDT and FYEKMQ (reference sequence). Trimming took 1 base from V and 2 from J, leaving 15 bases between them.

This chain uses TRBV4-1 with TRBJ2-7; 8 bases align to TRBD1. Germline V gene data show CDR1 as MGHRA and CDR2 as YSYEKL. This CDR3 contains 15 residues. V lost 5 bases, J lost 1 base, and 7 bases stayed unmatched. CDR3 sequence: CASSVGGQGSYEQYF. CDR3 bases: TGCGCCAGCAGCGTAGGCGGACAGGGATCCTACGAGCAGTACTTC.

This chain's CDR3 is CASSLAEPEQFF. For the CDR3, the DNA is TGTGCCAGCAGCTTAGCGGAGCCTGAGCAGTTCTTC. The V gene is TRBV11-2, the J gene TRBJ2-1; D unclear. Germline values: CDR1 SGHAT, CDR2 FQNNGV. Trimming cost V 1 base and J 9 bases, with 7 bases left between them. This CDR3 contains 12 residues. Full variable domain (remainder filled in from reference TRBV11-2 and TRBJ2-1): EAGVAQSPRYKIIEKRQSVAFWCNPISGHATLYWYQQILGQGPKLLIQFQNNGVVDDSQLPKDRFSAERLKGVDSTLKIQPAKLEDSAVYLCASSLAEPEQFFGPGTRLTVL.

This clone has a single count. CDR3 sequence (DNA): TGTGCCAGCAGTGATCCTAGCGGGTTGCTGAGAGAGACCCAGTACTTC. It encodes CASSDPSGLLRETQYF. This chain links TRBV2 with TRBJ2-5; 8 bases agree with TRBD2. After removal of 3 bases from V and 4 bases from J, the junction contained 10 bases not matched to a gene. CDR1 SNHLY and CDR2 FYNNEI come from the germline V gene. The CDR3 covers 16 residues.

The chain uses TRBV6-4 and TRBJ1-6; perhaps TRBD1 as D (5 bases). Trimming shortened V by 0 bases and J by 5 bases, and 5 bases separated the two germline ends. The CDR3 has 14 amino acids. Germline V gene sequence: CDR1 MRHNA, CDR2 SNTAGT. The CDR3 DNA is TGTGCCAGCAGTGACTCAGGGGATAATTCACCCCTCCACTTT. Translating it yields CASSDSGDNSPLHF.

The rearrangement links TRBV25-1 to TRBJ1-3; 8 bases are shared with TRBD1. The CDR3 is made up of 14 amino acids. The junction had 5 bases not matched to a gene; V was cut back by 4 bases and J by 6 bases. CDR1 is MGHDK, CDR2 SYGVNS, per germline. The CDR3 DNA is TGTGCCAGCAGTGGGACAGGGTGGGAAAACACCATATATTTT. It translates to CASSGTGWENTIYF.

The V gene is TRBV27, the J gene TRBJ2-1, with D unclear. Germline V lookup: CDR1 MNHEY, CDR2 SMNVEV (reference sequence). The CDR3 totals 13 residues. The ends were cut back, 7 bases at V and 0 bases at J, with 7 bases in the middle. In DNA, the CDR3 is TGTGCCAGCAAACAGATCTCCTACAATGAGCAGTTCTTC. It encodes CASKQISYNEQFF.

This chain joins TRBV11-2 and TRBJ2-7; 7 bases match TRBD1. The CDR3 contains 16 residues. The trim removed 2 bases at V and 4 bases at J, leaving 11 bases unmatched. The germline gives CDR1 SGHAT, CDR2 FQNNGV. The CDR3 loop reads CASSLNFGRGSYEQYF. CDR3 sequence (DNA): TGTGCCAGCAGCTTAAATTTCGGCAGGGGGAGTTACGAGCAGTACTTC.

The CDR3 sequence: CASSELAGGTGELFF. The CDR3 nucleotides are TGTGCCAGCAGTGAACTAGCGGGAGGCACCGGGGAGCTGTTTTTT. The genes are TRBV6-4 and TRBJ2-2; TRBD2 aligns across 12 bases. V trimming: 3 bases; J trimming: 4 bases; junction bases outside the gene matches: 0. The CDR3 runs to 15 residues. Germline assignment: CDR1 MRHNA and CDR2 SNTAGT.

The chain uses TRBV2 and TRBJ1-3, with unresolved D. Germline loops: CDR1 SNHLY, CDR2 FYNNEI. CDR3 length: 15 residues. Trimming removed 7 bases from V and 0 bases from J, with 13 bases in between. The CDR3 loop reads CASTGDRSSGNTIYF. CDR3 nucleotide sequence: TGTGCCAGCACCGGTGACCGGAGCTCTGGAAACACCATATATTTT.

The J gene is TRBJ2-1, the V gene TRBV7-9; D not certain. This CDR3 is built from 15 residues. Germline V CDR1 and CDR2: SEHNR, FQNEAQ (reference sequence). V lost 5 bases, J lost 0 bases, and 11 bases lay in between. The DNA of the CDR3 is TGTGCCAGCAGCGGCGGAATCGGCTCCTACAATGAGCAGTTCTTC. Translated: CASSGGIGSYNEQFF.

The chain combines TRBV19 with TRBJ1-3; possibly TRBD1 for D (6 bases). The CDR3 totals 14 residues. Germline V gene data show CDR1 as LNHDA and CDR2 as SQIVND (reference sequence). The germline V and J ends were trimmed by 5 bases and 1 base, with 9 bases remaining between them. This CDR3 is CASSARGSGNTIYF. The CDR3 nucleotides are TGTGCCAGTAGTGCCAGGGGATCTGGAAACACCATATATTTT.

The rearrangement joins TRBV4-2 to TRBJ1-2, with D perhaps matching TRBD1 (5 bases). CDR1 and CDR2 (germline): LGHNA, YNFKEQ. The CDR3 is made up of 16 amino acids. Between the trimmed V and J ends, which lost 5 bases and 4 bases, there was a span of 20 bases. In DNA form, the CDR3 reads TGTGCCAGCAGCTCCCAGGCACAGGCCCACCTCTATGGCTACACCTTC. Protein: CASSSQAQAHLYGYTF.

In this sample, this clone turned up once. This chain uses TRBV6-6 with TRBJ2-7; D ambiguous. The CDR3 extends over 13 amino acids. The germline V gene encodes CDR1 MNHNY and CDR2 SVGAGI (reference sequence). Trimming pared 0 bases from V and 6 bases from J, leaving 9 bases between. Here the CDR3 reads CASSYSMLSEQYF. Here the CDR3 DNA reads TGTGCCAGCAGTTACTCGATGCTGAGCGAGCAGTACTTC.

The V call is TRBV12-5, the J call TRBJ2-2, with 7 bases lining up with TRBD2. Trimming removed 4 bases from V and 7 bases from J; junction bases left unmatched: 6. There are 14 residues in the CDR3. Per the germline V gene, CDR1 is LGHNT and CDR2 is FRNRAP. CDR3: CASGYLLAIGELFF. The CDR3 DNA is TGTGCTAGTGGTTATCTACTAGCGATCGGGGAGCTGTTTTTT.

This chain joins TRBV29-1 and TRBJ2-7, with 9 bases matching TRBD2. The junction had 6 bases not matched to a gene; V was cut back by 4 bases and J by 5 bases. Germline V CDR1 and CDR2: SQVTM, ANQGSEA. The CDR3 totals 13 residues. The DNA for the CDR3 is TGCAGCGTTGTTCGCGGGAGGGTAAACGAGCAGTACTTC. Its protein is CSVVRGRVNEQYF.

The chain recombines TRBV2 with TRBJ1-2; D may be TRBD1 (5 bases). Germline loops: CDR1 SNHLY, CDR2 FYNNEI. V was trimmed by 11 bases and J by 2 bases, leaving 12 bases between them. This CDR3 region has 12 residues. The DNA for the CDR3 is TGTGCCCCCGCAGGGCGGAACTATGGCTACACCTTC. Protein product: CAPAGRNYGYTF.

The gene calls are TRBV25-1 and TRBJ2-5, with D unclear. The J call could be wrong; TRBJ2-7 is a better fit for the DNA end. The CDR3 has 14 amino acids. The V gene's germline CDR1 is MGHDK and CDR2 SYGVNS. CDR3 DNA sequence: TGTGCCAGCAGTGTCACGACGGAGTCCTACGAGCAGTACTTC. It translates to CASSVTTESYEQYF.

The V gene is TRBV7-3, the J gene TRBJ1-2, with TRBD1 matching 7 bases. V gave up 5 bases and J gave up 4 bases; unmatched junction bases: 7. The CDR3 runs 14 residues. CDR1 and CDR2 from the germline V gene are SGHTA and FQGTGA. The CDR3: CASSETGSGYGYTF. CDR3 nucleotide sequence: TGTGCCAGCAGCGAGACAGGGTCTGGCTATGGCTACACCTTC.

This clone has just one count. This chain uses TRBV7-9 with TRBJ1-2, with D maybe TRBD1 (5 bases). From germline, CDR1 is SEHNR and CDR2 FQNEAQ (reference sequence). Deletions cut 6 bases from V and 4 bases from J, with 18 bases between. This CDR3 contains 15 residues. The chain's CDR3 is CASSEALGGTYGYTF. As DNA, the CDR3 is TGTGCCAGCAGTGAAGCGCTTGGGGGTACCTATGGCTACACCTTC.